These 5 T cell receptor beta chains were all obtained from the same sample, sequenced in a study of cytotoxic CD8 clonotypes in ibrutinib-treated CLL. Profiling relied on immunoSEQ multiplex PCR, and the TCRdb table lists in-frame clones only, not all of them. The repertoire holds tens of thousands of clones, with roughly three quarters as singletons. The sample consisted of PBMCs, taken after 12 months of ibrutinib treatment. These receptors all come from a human donor with chronic lymphocytic leukemia.

The CDR3 region is CASTGLDFFQTNYGYTF. The DNA of the CDR3 is TGTGCCAGCACCGGGTTGGACTTCTTCCAAACCAACTATGGCTACACCTTC. The J gene is TRBJ1-2, the V gene TRBV28; D unclear. Germline V lookup: CDR1 MDHEN, CDR2 SYDVKM. The CDR3 totals 17 residues. Trimming left V 7 bases short and J 2 bases short, with 23 bases between.

This clone came up a few times. The V gene is TRBV7-9, the J gene TRBJ1-2, with D possibly being TRBD1 (6 bases). Germline assignment: CDR1 SEHNR and CDR2 FQNEAQ (reference sequence). The CDR3 is 12 residues long. The V end was cut by 4 bases, the J end by 4 bases, with 7 bases between. CDR3 bases: TGTGCCAGCAGCTCGGACAGCTATGGCTACACCTTC. It specifies CASSSDSYGYTF. Full variable domain (remainder filled in from reference TRBV7-9 and TRBJ1-2): DTGVSQNPRHKITKRGQNVTFRCDPISEHNRLYWYRQTLGQGPEFLTYFQNEAQLEKSRLLSDRFSAERPKGSFSTLEIQRTEQGDSAMYLCASSSDSYGYTFGSGTRLTVV.

This clone has more than one count but fewer than ten. CDR3: CASSTSTGRGEKLFF. The DNA for the CDR3 is TGTGCCAGCTCGACCTCGACGGGGAGGGGTGAAAAACTGTTTTTT. The chain links TRBV18 to TRBJ1-4; the D gene is possibly TRBD1 (5 bases). Germline V gene sequence: CDR1 KGHSH, CDR2 LQKENI. The germline V and J ends were trimmed by 6 bases and 7 bases, with 18 bases remaining between them. This CDR3 spans 15 amino acids.

This rearrangement joins TRBV7-2 to TRBJ1-5; no clear D gene. In germline, CDR1 is SGHTA, CDR2 FQGNSA. Deletions cut 4 bases from V and 13 bases from J, with 17 bases between. The CDR3 is 13 amino acids. The CDR3: CASSSDLTATQHF. CDR3 in DNA: TGTGCCAGCAGCTCAGACCTGACCGCGACTCAGCATTTT.

The chain has TRBV25-1 and TRBJ1-2; D gene ambiguous. The CDR3 sequence is 14 residues long. The V and J ends lost 6 bases and 0 bases respectively, with 11 bases between them. Looked up from germline, CDR1 is MGHDK and CDR2 is SYGVNS. The CDR3 sequence: CASSPERANYGYTF. The CDR3 DNA follows: TGTGCCAGCAGCCCAGAACGAGCTAACTATGGCTACACCTTC.